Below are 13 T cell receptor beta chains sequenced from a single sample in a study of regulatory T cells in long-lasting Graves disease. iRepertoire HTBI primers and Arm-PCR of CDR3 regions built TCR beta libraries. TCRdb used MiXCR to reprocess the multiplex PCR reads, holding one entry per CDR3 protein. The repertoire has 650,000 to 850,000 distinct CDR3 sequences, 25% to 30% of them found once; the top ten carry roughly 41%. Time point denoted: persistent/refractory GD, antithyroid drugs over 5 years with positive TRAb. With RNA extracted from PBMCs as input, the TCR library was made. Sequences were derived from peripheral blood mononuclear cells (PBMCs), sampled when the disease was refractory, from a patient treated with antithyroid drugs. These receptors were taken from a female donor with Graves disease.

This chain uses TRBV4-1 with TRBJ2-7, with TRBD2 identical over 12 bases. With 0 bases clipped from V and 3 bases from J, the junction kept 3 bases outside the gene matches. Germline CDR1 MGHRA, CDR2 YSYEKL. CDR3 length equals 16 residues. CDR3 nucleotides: TGCGCCAGCAGCCAAGATCTAGCGGGAGGGTACTACGAGCAGTACTTC. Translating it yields CASSQDLAGGYYEQYF.

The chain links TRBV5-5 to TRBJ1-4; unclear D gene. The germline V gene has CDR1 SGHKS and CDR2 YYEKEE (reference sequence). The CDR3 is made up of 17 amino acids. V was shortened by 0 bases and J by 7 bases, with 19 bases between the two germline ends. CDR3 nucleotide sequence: TGTGCCAGCAGCTTGGGGACGGCGGCAAGGGTGGGTGAAAAACTGTTTTTT. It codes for CASSLGTAARVGEKLFF.

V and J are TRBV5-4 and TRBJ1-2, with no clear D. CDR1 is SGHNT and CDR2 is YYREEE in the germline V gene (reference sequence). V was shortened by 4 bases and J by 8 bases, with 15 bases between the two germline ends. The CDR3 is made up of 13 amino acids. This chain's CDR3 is CASSGAVPSGYTF. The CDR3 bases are TGTGCCAGCAGCGGCGCAGTACCCTCAGGCTACACCTTC.

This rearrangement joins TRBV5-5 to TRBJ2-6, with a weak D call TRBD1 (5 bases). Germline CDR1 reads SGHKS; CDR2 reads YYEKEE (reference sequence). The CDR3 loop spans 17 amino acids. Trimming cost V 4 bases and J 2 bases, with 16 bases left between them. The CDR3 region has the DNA TGTGCCAGCAGCCAAGATGCTGGGGCAGCTGGGGCCAACGTCCTGACTTTC. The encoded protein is CASSQDAGAAGANVLTF. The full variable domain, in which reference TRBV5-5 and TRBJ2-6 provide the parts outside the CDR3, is DAGVTQSPTHLIKTRGQQVTLRCSPISGHKSVSWYQQVLGQGPQFIFQYYEKEERGRGNFPDRFSARQFPNYSSELNVNALLLGDSALYLCASSQDAGAAGANVLTFGAGSRLTVL.

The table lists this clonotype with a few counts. CDR3 in amino acids: CASSWTESYEQYF. The CDR3 DNA is TGTGCCTCAAGTTGGACAGAATCCTACGAGCAGTACTTC. The rearrangement joins TRBV24-1 to TRBJ2-7, with a possible D match to TRBD1 (6 bases). Trimming shortened V by 12 bases and J by 1 base, and 15 bases separated the two germline ends. In germline, CDR1 is KGHDR, CDR2 SFDVKD. This CDR3 spans 13 amino acids.

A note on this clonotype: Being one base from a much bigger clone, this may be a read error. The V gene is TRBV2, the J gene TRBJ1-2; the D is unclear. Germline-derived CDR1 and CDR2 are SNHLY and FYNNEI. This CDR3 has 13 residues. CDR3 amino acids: CTSSVNRNYGYTF. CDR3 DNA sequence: TGTACCAGCAGTGTGAACAGAAACTATGGCTACACCTTC.

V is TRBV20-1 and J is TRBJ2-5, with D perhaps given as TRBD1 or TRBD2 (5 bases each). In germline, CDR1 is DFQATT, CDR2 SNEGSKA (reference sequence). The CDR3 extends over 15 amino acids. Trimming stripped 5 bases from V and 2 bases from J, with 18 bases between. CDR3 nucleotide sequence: TGCAGTGCTTCTTCGATCGGGGCGGTTCAAGAGACCCAGTACTTC. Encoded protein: CSASSIGAVQETQYF.

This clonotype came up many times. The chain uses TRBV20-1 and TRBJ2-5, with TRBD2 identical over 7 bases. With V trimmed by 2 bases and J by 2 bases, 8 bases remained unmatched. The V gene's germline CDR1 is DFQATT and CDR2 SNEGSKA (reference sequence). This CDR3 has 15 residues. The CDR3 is CSARTSVIEQETQYF. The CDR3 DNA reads TGCAGTGCTAGAACTAGCGTGATAGAACAAGAGACCCAGTACTTC.

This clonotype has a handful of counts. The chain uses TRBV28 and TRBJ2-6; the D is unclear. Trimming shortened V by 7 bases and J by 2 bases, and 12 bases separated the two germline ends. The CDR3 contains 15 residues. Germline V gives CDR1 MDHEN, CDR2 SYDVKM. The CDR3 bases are TGTGCCAGCACCCCCCTCTGGACTGGGGCCAACGTCCTGACTTTC. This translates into CASTPLWTGANVLTF.

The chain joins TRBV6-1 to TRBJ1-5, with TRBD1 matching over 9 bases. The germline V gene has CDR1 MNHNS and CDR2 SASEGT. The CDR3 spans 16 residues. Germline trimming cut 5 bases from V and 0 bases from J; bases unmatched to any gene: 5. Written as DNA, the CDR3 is TGTGCCAGCAGTCGACGGACAGGGGTTAGCAATCAGCCCCAGCATTTT. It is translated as CASSRRTGVSNQPQHF.

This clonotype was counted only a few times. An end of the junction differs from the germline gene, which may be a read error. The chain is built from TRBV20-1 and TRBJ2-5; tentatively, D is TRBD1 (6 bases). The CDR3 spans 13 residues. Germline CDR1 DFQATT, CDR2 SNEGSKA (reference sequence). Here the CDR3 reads CSVREQGRKAQYF. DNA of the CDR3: TGCAGTGTTAGAGAACAGGGTAGGAAGGCCCAGTACTTC.

This CDR3 reads CASNVTPGQGGPEAFF. CDR3 bases: TGCGCCAGCAACGTTACCCCTGGGCAGGGGGGTCCTGAAGCTTTCTTT. V usage is TRBV5-1 and J usage is TRBJ1-1; TRBD1 aligns across 7 bases. Germline CDR1 SGHRS, CDR2 YFSETQ. V shed 6 bases and J 6 bases; nucleotides not matched to a gene: 17. The CDR3 spans 16 residues.

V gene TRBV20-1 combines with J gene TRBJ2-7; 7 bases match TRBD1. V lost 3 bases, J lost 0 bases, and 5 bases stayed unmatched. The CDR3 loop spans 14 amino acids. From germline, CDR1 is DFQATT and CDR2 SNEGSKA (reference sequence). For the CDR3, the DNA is TGCAGTGCTAGTGGTGCAGGGGGCTCCTACGAGCAGTACTTC. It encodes CSASGAGGSYEQYF.